The 8 T cell receptor beta chains presented below share a single source sample, sequenced in a study of cytomegalovirus exposure and HLA in healthy donors. Both 60 Vbeta primers and 13 Jbeta primers went into the PCR. The protocol was immunoSEQ multiplex PCR, while the TCRdb copy is restricted to in-frame clones and leaves out a portion. Here the sample table reports roughly 31,000 clones. The sample comprised PBMCs. The receptor set was obtained from a man aged 25 to 45 in good health and CMV-seronegative.

The V call is TRBV6-1, the J call TRBJ1-3; 7 nucleotides match TRBD1. The CDR3 covers 15 residues. The ends lost 2 bases at V and 4 bases at J; junction bases unmatched: 5. CDR1 is MNHNS and CDR2 is SASEGT in the germline V gene. CDR3 protein: CASSEKGARGNTIYF. The CDR3 bases are TGTGCCAGCAGTGAAAAGGGGGCGAGGGGAAACACCATATATTTT.

The chain joins TRBV25-1 to TRBJ2-2; maybe TRBD1 (5 bases). The V end was cut by 8 bases, the J end by 6 bases, with 19 bases between. Germline CDR1 MGHDK, CDR2 SYGVNS. CDR3 length equals 15 residues. For the CDR3, the DNA is TGTGCCAGCGCCCCGATGGACAAAGAGGCCGGGGAGCTGTTTTTT. Protein product: CASAPMDKEAGELFF.

The rearrangement joins TRBV2 to TRBJ2-7, with D possibly TRBD2 on 5 matching bases. Per the germline V gene, CDR1 is SNHLY and CDR2 is FYNNEI. The ends were cut back, 5 bases at V and 4 bases at J, with 9 bases in the middle. The CDR3 is 12 residues long. The CDR3 nucleotides read TGTGCCAGCAGTCCTAGCAAATACGAGCAGTACTTC. It translates to CASSPSKYEQYF. The complete variable domain, with remaining parts taken from reference TRBV2 and TRBJ2-7, reads EPEVTQTPSHQVTQMGQEVILRCVPISNHLYFYWYRQILGQKVEFLVSFYNNEISEKSEIFDDQFSVERPDGSNFTLKIRSTKLEDSAMYFCASSPSKYEQYFGPGTRLTVT.

This chain joins TRBV28 and TRBJ2-7, with a weak D call TRBD2 (5 bases). Germline loops: CDR1 MDHEN, CDR2 SYDVKM. The CDR3 runs 16 residues. Trimming left V 4 bases short and J 6 bases short, with 22 bases between. CDR3 protein: CASSSPQAGSRSEQYF. The CDR3 coding sequence is TGTGCCAGCAGTTCCCCCCAAGCTGGGAGTCGGTCCGAGCAGTACTTC.

This sequence joins TRBV18 and TRBJ2-5; D remains unclear. The end of the DNA fits TRBJ2-7 better, so the J call may be wrong. Germline V CDR1 and CDR2: KGHSH, LQKENI. The CDR3 has 13 amino acids. This chain's CDR3 is CASSPSINYEQYF. CDR3 in DNA: TGTGCCAGCTCACCCTCGATCAACTACGAGCAGTACTTC.

The chain combines TRBV7-9 with TRBJ2-3, with TRBD2 matching over 16 bases. The CDR3 loop spans 18 amino acids. The germline CDR1 and CDR2 sequences are SEHNR and FQNEAQ (reference sequence). V shed 5 bases and J 3 bases; nucleotides not matched to a gene: 8. CDR3 in amino acids: CASSHGTSGRAITDTQYF. The DNA of the CDR3 is TGTGCCAGCAGCCATGGGACTAGCGGGAGGGCCATAACAGATACGCAGTATTTT.

The rearrangement joins TRBV2 to TRBJ1-2; 7 nucleotides match TRBD1. This CDR3 region has 14 residues. CDR1 SNHLY and CDR2 FYNNEI come from the germline V gene. The V gene end was trimmed by 2 bases and the J gene end by 2 bases; junction bases not matched to a gene: 2. CDR3 nucleotides: TGTGCCAGCAGTGAATTGGGACAGAACTATGGCTACACCTTC. It codes for CASSELGQNYGYTF.

The chain combines TRBV6-1 with TRBJ1-4; no clear D gene. CDR1 and CDR2 from the germline V gene are MNHNS and SASEGT. V was trimmed by 3 bases and J by 5 bases, leaving 22 bases between them. This CDR3 is built from 18 residues. The CDR3 region is CASSDCPSLLVDNEKLFF. The CDR3 nucleotides read TGTGCCAGCAGTGACTGTCCAAGTCTCCTAGTCGACAATGAAAAACTGTTTTTT.